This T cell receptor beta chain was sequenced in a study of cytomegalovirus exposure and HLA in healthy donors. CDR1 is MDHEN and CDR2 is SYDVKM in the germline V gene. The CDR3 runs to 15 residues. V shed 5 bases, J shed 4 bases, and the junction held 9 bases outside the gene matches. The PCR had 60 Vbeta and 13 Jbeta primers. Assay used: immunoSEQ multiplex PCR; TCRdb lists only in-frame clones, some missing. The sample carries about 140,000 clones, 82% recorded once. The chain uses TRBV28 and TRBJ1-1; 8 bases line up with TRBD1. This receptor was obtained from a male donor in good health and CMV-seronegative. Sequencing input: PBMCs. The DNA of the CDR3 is TGTGCCAGCAGTCTTCAGGGGGCCAGGGGCACTGAAGCTTTCTTT. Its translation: CASSLQGARGTEAFF. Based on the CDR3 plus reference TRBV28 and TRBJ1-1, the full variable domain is DVKVTQSSRYLVKRTGEKVFLECVQDMDHENMFWYRQDPGLGLRLIYFSYDVKMKEKGDIPEGYSVSREKKERFSLILESASTNQTSMYLCASSLQGARGTEAFFGQGTRLTVV.